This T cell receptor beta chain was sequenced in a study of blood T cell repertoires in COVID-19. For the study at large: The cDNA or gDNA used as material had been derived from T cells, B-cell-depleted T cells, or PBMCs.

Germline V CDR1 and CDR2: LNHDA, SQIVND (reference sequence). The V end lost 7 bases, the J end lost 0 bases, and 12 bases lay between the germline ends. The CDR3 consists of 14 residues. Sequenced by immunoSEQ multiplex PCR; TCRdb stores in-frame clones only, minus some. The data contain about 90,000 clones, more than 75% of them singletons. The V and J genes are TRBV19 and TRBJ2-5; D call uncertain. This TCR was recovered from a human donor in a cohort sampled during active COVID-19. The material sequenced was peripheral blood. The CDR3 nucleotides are TGTGCCAGTAATTCCGAGCTGTACCAAGAGACCCAGTACTTC. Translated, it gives CASNSELYQETQYF.